One TCR beta chain is described in this entry. These data belong to a study of CD8+ T cells in alopecia areata. This CDR3 has 14 residues. V lost 6 bases and J lost 5, with 14 bases in between. CDR1 and CDR2 (germline): SNHLY, FYNNEI. Isolated RNA was reverse transcribed into cDNA used as the sequencing template. Only in-frame clones appear in the TCRdb table, and some are missing; sequencing was by immunoSEQ multiplex PCR. The sample lists 140,000 to 150,000 clones; 58% were seen once. The chain employs TRBV2 and TRBJ2-1; TRBD2 is a possible D gene (5 bases). The sample was CD4+ T cells sorted from blood, taken at week 0. This clonotype was obtained from a human donor with alopecia areata. DNA of the CDR3: TGTGCCAGCAGAGTAAGCGGTCCTAACAATGAGCAGTTCTTC. Its translation: CASRVSGPNNEQFF.